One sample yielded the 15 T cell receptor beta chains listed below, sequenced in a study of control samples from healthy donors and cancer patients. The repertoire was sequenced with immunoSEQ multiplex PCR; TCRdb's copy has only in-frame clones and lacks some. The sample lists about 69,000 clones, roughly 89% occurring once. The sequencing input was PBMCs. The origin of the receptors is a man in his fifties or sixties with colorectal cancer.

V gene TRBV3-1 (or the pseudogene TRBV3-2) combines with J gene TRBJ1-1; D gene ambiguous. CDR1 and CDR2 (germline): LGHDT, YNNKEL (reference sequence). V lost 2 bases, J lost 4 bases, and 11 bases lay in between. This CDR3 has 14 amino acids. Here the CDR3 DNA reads TGTGCCAGCAGCCAAAGAGACGGCGGCACTGAAGCTTTCTTT. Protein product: CASSQRDGGTEAFF.

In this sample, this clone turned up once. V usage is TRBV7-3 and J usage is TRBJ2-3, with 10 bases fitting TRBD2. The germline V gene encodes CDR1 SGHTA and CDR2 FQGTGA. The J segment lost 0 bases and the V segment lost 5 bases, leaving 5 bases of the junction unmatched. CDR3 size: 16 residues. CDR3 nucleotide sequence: TGTGCCAGCAGCACCGGGACTAGCGTTAGCACAGATACGCAGTATTTT. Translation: CASSTGTSVSTDTQYF.

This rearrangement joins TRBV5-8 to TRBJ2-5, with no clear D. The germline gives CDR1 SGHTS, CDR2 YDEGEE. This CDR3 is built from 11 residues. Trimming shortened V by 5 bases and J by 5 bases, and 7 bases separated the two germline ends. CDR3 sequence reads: CASRTVETQYF. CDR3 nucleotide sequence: TGTGCCAGCAGGACTGTGGAGACCCAGTACTTC.

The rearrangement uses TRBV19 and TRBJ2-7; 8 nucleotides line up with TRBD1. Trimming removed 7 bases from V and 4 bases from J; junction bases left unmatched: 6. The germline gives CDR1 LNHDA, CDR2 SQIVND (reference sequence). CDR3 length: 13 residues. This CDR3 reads CASKGTGTYEQYF. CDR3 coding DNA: TGTGCCAGTAAAGGGACAGGTACTTACGAGCAGTACTTC.

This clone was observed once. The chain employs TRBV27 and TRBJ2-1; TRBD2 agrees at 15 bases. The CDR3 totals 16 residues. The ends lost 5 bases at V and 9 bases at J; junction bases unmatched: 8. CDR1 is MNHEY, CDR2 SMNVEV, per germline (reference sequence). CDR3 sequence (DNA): TGTGCCAGCAGTCTCAGGACTAGCGGGGGGGCAGGTGAGCAGTTCTTC. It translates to CASSLRTSGGAGEQFF.

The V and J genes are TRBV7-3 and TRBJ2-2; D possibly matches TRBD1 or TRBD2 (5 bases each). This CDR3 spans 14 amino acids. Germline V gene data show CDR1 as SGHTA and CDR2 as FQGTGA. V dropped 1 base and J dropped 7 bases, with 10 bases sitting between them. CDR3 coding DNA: TGTGCCAGCAGCTTAAATGAGGGGATCGGGGAGCTGTTTTTT. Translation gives CASSLNEGIGELFF.

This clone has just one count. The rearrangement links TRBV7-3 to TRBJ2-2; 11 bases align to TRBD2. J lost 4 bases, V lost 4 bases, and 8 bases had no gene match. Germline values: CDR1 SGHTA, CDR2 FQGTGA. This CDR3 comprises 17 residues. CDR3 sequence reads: CASSSIGTSGITGELFF. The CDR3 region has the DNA TGTGCCAGCAGCTCGATCGGGACTAGCGGAATCACCGGGGAGCTGTTTTTT.

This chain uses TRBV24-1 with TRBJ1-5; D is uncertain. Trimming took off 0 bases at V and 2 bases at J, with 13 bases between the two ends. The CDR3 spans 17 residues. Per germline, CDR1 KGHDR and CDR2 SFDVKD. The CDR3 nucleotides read TGTGCCACCAGTGATTTGTTTATGACGGAGGGCAATCAGCCCCAGCATTTT. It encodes CATSDLFMTEGNQPQHF.

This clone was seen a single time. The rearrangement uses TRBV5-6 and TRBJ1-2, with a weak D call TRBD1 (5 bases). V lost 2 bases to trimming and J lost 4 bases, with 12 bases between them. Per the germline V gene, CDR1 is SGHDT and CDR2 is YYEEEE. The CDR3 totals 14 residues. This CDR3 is CASSFGASSYGYTF. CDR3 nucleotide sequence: TGTGCCAGCAGCTTCGGGGCTTCGAGCTATGGCTACACCTTC.

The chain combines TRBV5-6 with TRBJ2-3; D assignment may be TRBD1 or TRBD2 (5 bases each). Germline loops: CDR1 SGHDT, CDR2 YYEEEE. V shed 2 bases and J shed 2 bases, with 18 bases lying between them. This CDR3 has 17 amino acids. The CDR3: CASSLLHRDPSTDTQYF. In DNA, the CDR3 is TGTGCCAGCAGCTTACTACACCGGGACCCATCCACAGATACGCAGTATTTT. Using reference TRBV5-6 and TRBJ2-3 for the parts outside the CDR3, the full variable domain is DAGVTQSPTHLIKTRGQQVTLRCSPKSGHDTVSWYQQALGQGPQFIFQYYEEEERQRGNFPDRFSGHQFPNYSSELNVNALLLGDSALYLCASSLLHRDPSTDTQYFGPGTRLTVL.

The CDR3 bases are TGTGCCAGCTCACCTTACTCCAGATACGAGCAGTACTTC. Translated: CASSPYSRYEQYF. V gene TRBV18 combines with J gene TRBJ2-7; D ambiguous. There are 13 residues in the CDR3. Trimming left V 3 bases short and J 4 bases short, with 10 bases between. Germline V gene sequence: CDR1 KGHSH, CDR2 LQKENI. Looking up the rest from reference TRBV18 and TRBJ2-7 gives the full variable domain: NAGVMQNPRHLVRRRGQEARLRCSPMKGHSHVYWYRQLPEEGLKFMVYLQKENIIDESGMPKERFSAEFPKEGPSILRIQQVVRGDSAAYFCASSPYSRYEQYFGPGTRLTVT.

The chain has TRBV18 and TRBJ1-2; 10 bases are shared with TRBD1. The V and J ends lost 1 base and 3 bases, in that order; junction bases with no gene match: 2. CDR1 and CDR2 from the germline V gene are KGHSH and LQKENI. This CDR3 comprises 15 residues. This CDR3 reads CASSPQGTGDYGYTF. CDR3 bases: TGTGCCAGCTCACCACAGGGGACAGGGGACTATGGCTACACCTTC.

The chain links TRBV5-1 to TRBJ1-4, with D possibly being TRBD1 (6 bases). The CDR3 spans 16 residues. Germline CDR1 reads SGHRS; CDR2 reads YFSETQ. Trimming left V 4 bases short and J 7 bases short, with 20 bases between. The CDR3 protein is CASSPGPFGQSEKLFF. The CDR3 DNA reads TGCGCCAGCAGCCCGGGCCCCTTCGGACAGAGTGAAAAACTGTTTTTT.

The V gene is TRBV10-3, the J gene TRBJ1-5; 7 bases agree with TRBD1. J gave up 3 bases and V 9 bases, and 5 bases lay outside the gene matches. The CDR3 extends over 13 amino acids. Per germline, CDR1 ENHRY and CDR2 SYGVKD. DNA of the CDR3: TGTGCCATAGGACAGGCCATCAATCAGCCCCAGCATTTT. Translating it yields CAIGQAINQPQHF.

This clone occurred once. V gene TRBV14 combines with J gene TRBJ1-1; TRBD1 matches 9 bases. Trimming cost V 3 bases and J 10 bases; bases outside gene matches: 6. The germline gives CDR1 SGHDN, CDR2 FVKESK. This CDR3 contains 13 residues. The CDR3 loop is CASSHGGTGTAFF. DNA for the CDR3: TGTGCCAGCAGCCACGGTGGGACAGGGACAGCTTTCTTT.